The clone carrying this T cell receptor (beta chain) came up a few times. TCRdb called the 5' RACE reads again in MiXCR, with one record for every CDR3 protein. The sample gives approximately 300,000 distinct CDR3 sequences, around a tenth of which show up once; approximately 3% is in the top ten. This record belongs to a study of T cells after yellow fever vaccination. Germline loops: CDR1 SGHKS, CDR2 YYEKEE (reference sequence). The CDR3 extends over 15 amino acids. V lost 1 base, J lost 6 bases, and 15 bases lay in between. This clonotype originated in a man between 18 and 35 years old who received the YFV17D yellow fever vaccine. The gene calls are TRBV5-5 and TRBJ2-3, with a tentative D call TRBD2 (5 bases). The sample in question was CD4+ T cells sorted from PBMCs, obtained 45 days after the yellow fever booster vaccination. The CDR3 spells CASSLLVRGGDTQYF. DNA for the CDR3: TGTGCCAGCAGCTTGCTCGTTCGGGGTGGCGATACGCAGTATTTT.